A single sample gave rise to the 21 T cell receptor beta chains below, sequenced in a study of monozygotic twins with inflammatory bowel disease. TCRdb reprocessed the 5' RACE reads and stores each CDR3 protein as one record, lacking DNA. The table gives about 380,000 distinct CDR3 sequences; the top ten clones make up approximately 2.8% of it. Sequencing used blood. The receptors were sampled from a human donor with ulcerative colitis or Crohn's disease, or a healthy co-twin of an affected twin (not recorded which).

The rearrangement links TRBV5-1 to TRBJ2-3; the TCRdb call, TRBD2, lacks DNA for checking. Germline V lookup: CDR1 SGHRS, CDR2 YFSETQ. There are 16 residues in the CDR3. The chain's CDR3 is CASSRTSGGQYDTQYF. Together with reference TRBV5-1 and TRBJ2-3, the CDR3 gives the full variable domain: KAGVTQTPRYLIKTRGQQVTLSCSPISGHRSVSWYQQTPGQGLQFLFEYFSETQRNKGNFPGRFSGRQFSNSRSEMNVSTLELGDSALYLCASSRTSGGQYDTQYFGPGTRLTVL.

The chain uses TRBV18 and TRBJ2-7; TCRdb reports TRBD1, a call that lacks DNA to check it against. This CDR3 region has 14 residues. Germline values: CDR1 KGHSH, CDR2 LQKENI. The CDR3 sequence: CASSSWTGNYEQYF.

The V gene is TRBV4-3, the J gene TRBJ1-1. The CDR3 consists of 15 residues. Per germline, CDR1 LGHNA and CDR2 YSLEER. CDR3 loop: CASSQEGRMNTEAFF.

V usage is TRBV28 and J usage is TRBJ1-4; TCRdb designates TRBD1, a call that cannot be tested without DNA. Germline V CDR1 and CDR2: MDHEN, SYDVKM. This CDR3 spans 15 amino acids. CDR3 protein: CASSPPGARNEKLFF. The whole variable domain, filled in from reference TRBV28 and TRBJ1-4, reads DVKVTQSSRYLVKRTGEKVFLECVQDMDHENMFWYRQDPGLGLRLIYFSYDVKMKEKGDIPEGYSVSREKKERFSLILESASTNQTSMYLCASSPPGARNEKLFFGSGTQLSVL.

The CDR3: CASSQRLAVGDTQYF. This chain connects TRBV4-3 to TRBJ2-3; absent DNA, TCRdb's TRBD2 call cannot be checked. This CDR3 has 15 amino acids. Germline V CDR1 and CDR2: LGHNA, YSLEER.

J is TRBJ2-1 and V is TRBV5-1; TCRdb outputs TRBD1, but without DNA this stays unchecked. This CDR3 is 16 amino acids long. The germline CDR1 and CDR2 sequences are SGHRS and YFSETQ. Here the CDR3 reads CASSSGGRGSYNEQFF.

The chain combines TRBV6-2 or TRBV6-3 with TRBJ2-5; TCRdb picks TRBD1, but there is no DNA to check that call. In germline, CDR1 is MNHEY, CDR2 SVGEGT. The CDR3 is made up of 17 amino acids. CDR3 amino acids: CASSYGPATRRGQTQYF.

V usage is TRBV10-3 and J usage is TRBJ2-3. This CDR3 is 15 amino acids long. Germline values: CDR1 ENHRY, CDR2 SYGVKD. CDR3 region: CAISDRTQNTDTQYF.

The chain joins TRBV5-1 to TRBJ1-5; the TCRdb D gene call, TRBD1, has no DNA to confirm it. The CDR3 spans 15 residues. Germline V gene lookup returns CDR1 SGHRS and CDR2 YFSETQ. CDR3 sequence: CASSDGTGVGQPQHF.

The CDR3 sequence: CASSLGQVETQYF. The chain has TRBV12-3 or TRBV12-4 and TRBJ2-5; TCRdb gives TRBD1 as the D gene, but with no DNA this cannot be confirmed. This CDR3 has 13 amino acids.

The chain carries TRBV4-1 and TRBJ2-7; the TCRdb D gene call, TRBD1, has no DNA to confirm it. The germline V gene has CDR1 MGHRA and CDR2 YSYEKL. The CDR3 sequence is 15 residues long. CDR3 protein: CASSQGQGRDYEQYF.

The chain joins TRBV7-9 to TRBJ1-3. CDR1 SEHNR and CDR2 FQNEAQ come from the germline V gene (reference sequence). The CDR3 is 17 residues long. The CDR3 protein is CASSLILGSELGNTIYF.

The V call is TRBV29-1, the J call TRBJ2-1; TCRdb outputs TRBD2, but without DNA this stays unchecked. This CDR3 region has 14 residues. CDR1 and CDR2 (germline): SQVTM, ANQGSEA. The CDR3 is CSAFSGGMYNEQFF.

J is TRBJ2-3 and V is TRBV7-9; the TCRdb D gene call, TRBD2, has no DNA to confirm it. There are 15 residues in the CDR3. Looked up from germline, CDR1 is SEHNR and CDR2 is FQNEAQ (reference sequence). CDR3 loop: CASSFGLAGTDTQYF.

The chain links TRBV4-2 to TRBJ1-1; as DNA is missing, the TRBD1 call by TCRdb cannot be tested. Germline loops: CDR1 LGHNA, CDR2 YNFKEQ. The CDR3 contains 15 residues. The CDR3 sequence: CASSQEDRENTEAFF.

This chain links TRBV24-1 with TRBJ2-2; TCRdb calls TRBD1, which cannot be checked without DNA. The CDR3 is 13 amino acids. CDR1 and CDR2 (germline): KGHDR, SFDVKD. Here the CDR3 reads CATSDIRVGELFF.

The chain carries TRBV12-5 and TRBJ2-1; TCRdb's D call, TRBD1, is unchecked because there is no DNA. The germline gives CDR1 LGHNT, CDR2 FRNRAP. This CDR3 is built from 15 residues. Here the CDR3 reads CASGTGTGQNNEQFF.

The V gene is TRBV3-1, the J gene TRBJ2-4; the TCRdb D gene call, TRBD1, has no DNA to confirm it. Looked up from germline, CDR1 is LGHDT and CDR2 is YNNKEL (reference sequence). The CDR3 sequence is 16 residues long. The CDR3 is CASSQVGEGAKNIQYF.

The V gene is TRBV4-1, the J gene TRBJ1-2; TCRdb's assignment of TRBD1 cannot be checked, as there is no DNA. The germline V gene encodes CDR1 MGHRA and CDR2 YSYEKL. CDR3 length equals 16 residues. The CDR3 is CASSPPRTRSWYGYTF.

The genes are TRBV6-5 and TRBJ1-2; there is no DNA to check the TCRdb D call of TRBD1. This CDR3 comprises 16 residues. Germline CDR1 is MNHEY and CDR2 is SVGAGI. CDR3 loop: CASSYSRDTRGSGYTF.

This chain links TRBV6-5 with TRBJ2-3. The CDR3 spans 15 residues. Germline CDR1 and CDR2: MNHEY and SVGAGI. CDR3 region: CASSYEVRNTDTQYF.